The clone carrying this TCR beta chain was seen more than once but under ten times. This record belongs to a study of blood T cell repertoires in COVID-19. Across the whole study: The samples span acute and convalescent COVID-19 from the United States, Italy and Spain. T cells, B-cell-depleted T cells, or PBMCs provided the cDNA or gDNA that served as material.

This CDR3 contains 15 residues. Germline CDR1 SGHVS, CDR2 FQNEAQ. Between the trimmed V and J ends, which lost 2 bases and 4 bases, there was a span of 12 bases. Authors' data handling: Estimation of nucleated cell counts relied on the amplification of reference gene primers. TCRdb keeps only in-frame clones here, not all; method: immunoSEQ multiplex PCR. V and J calls plus clone size are reproduced from that table; the DNA served to infer D and trimming. The sample holds around 260,000 clones; around 86% are singletons and the top ten take about 0.94%. This receptor was obtained from a woman between 40 and 50 years old who had recovered from COVID-19. The chain uses TRBV7-8 and TRBJ2-1; D might be TRBD2 (6 bases). Sequencing input: peripheral blood. CDR3 coding DNA: TGTGCCAGCAGCTTAAGTAGCGGACTTTACAATGAGCAGTTCTTC. It is translated as CASSLSSGLYNEQFF.